The rows below give T cell receptor beta chains drawn from one sample of a study of T cell responses to AZD1222 COVID-19 vaccine. Sequenced by immunoSEQ multiplex PCR; TCRdb stores in-frame clones only, minus some. This table holds approximately 120,000 clones, 84% found once. Sample: peripheral blood, taken 28 days after the second AZD1222 dose. The receptors originated from an adult who received the AZD1222 COVID-19 vaccine. Each CDR3 is given with its conserved first and last residue. Each record gives: clone size, J gene, V gene, CDR3 protein. Clone size appears in some rows only: once, few, many, or a class for an expanded clone.

>-|TRBJ1-2|TRBV13
CASSRRGVYRYTF
>-|TRBJ1-2|TRBV4-3
CASSQAAGGGWDYGYTF
>-|TRBJ1-2|TRBV28
CATTVLSEGGYTF
>once|TRBJ1-1|TRBV3-1/TRBV3-2
CASSQAAGPEAFF
>once|TRBJ2-5|TRBV4-2
CASSQEGGGKETQYF
>-|TRBJ1-4|TRBV5-6
CASSFDRGRSEKLFF
>-|TRBJ2-3|TRBV15
CATSRWGVSTDTQYF
>-|TRBJ1-1|TRBV29-1
CSALWPGSYTEAFF
>-|TRBJ1-2|TRBV5-5
CASSLEAGGYGYTF
>-|TRBJ1-2|TRBV5-4
CASSFWDLGGYTF
>-|TRBJ1-2|TRBV3-1/TRBV3-2
CASSDDGRGVYTF
>-|TRBJ2-5|TRBV5-1
CASSRRTSGGQETQYF
>-|TRBJ1-4|TRBV29-1
CSVRTDQNEKLFF
>many|TRBJ1-2|TRBV30
CAWSRGQGTGYTF
>-|TRBJ1-2|TRBV29-1
CSVETGAPNGYTF
>few|TRBJ1-2|TRBV6-2/TRBV6-3
CASSYAGQVYGYTF
>few|TRBJ2-7|TRBV10-1
CASGENYEQYF
>-|TRBJ2-1|TRBV6-5
CATAPLGNNEQFF
>-|TRBJ1-5|TRBV4-3
CASSLRSGGGEPQHF
>-|TRBJ1-1|TRBV5-1
CASSYDRAPTEAFF
>few|TRBJ2-5|TRBV18
CASSPPSGEGEETQYF
>once|TRBJ1-4|TRBV3-1/TRBV3-2
CASSYEPTNEKLFF
>few|TRBJ2-2|TRBV7-9
CASSLLTGTDTGELFF
>-|TRBJ2-7|TRBV5-4
CASSSAWGEGNYEQYF
>-|TRBJ1-1|TRBV5-4
CASSSGPTNTEAFF
>few|TRBJ2-1|TRBV7-2
CASSLDQRGTVYEQFF
>-|TRBJ2-2|TRBV19
CASSPGRTGNTGELFF
>-|TRBJ1-1|TRBV10-3
CAIADKTLNTEAFF
>-|TRBJ1-2|TRBV5-6
CASSPPGQGPNYGYTF
>-|TRBJ1-6|TRBV15
CATSRGGNSPLHF
>once|TRBJ1-2|TRBV29-1
CSGGHEANYGYTF
>-|TRBJ2-2|TRBV24-1
CATRQGAGALTGELFF
>-|TRBJ1-1|TRBV6-2/TRBV6-3
CASSYPLSYGTEAFF
>-|TRBJ1-6|TRBV9
CASSADPQAGNSPLHF
>-|TRBJ1-5|TRBV27
CAIAQGEGDYSNQPQHF
>-|TRBJ1-4|TRBV10-3
CAISGVADEKLFF
>-|TRBJ1-5|TRBV7-2
CASSFGTGSLGSNQPQHF
>-|TRBJ2-7|TRBV7-2
CASSLGAGDYEQYF
>-|TRBJ1-4|TRBV5-8
CASSFRGTGPQEKLFF
>-|TRBJ2-3|TRBV5-6
CASSLDRGGGQVDTQYF
>once|TRBJ1-2|TRBV4-3
CASSQEQATGPYGYTF
>-|TRBJ2-1|TRBV18
CASSPQGIDEQFF
>-|TRBJ2-3|TRBV10-3
CAISDGAGGDTQYF
>-|TRBJ2-1|TRBV9
CASSPSGGSNEQFF
>few|TRBJ1-4|TRBV29-1
CSVGPGGGYEKLFF
>-|TRBJ2-1|TRBV10-2
CATMIPGLALDEQFF
>-|TRBJ1-1|TRBV9
CASPPGQGALSGAFF
>-|TRBJ2-7|TRBV5-6
CASSLKGQLYEQYF
>-|TRBJ1-2|TRBV6-5
CASSYYGLEGYTF
>-|TRBJ2-7|TRBV10-2
CASSGVAGGSYEQYF
>-|TRBJ2-1|TRBV13
CASSATGLAAYNEQFF
>-|TRBJ1-1|TRBV29-1
CSVERPQGSTVYTEAFF
>-|TRBJ2-7|TRBV7-3
CASSLLGQGQSKQYF
>-|TRBJ1-1|TRBV6-5
CASSPAGSAAFF
>once|TRBJ2-1|TRBV9
CASSETGGNEQFF